A selection of T cell receptor beta chains follows, all from one sample in a study of identical twins. TCRdb re-analysed the 5' RACE reads in MiXCR, keeping a single row per CDR3 protein. The sample shows some 730,000 distinct CDR3 sequences, roughly 18% of them seen only once. This sample also appeared in a second study, on T cells expressing NK-cell markers.

Sequenced input: PBMCs. Receptors originate from a woman between 18 and 29 years old in good health. CDR3s include the opening cysteine and the closing phenylalanine or tryptophan. The order of the fields is V gene, J gene, clone size, D gene, CDR3 protein, CDR3 DNA. The D gene is left open where the match is weak. Expanded clones are given a class, and other clones once, few, many or no size at all.

V: TRBV7-9
J: TRBJ1-1
size: few
D: .
CDR3: CASSFQIGPLAFF
DNA: TGTGCCAGCAGCTTTCAAATTGGCCCCCTAGCTTTCTTT

V: TRBV12-3/TRBV12-4
J: TRBJ2-2
size: few
D: .
CDR3: CASIYGFGTGELFF
DNA: TGTGCCAGCATCTACGGGTTTGGCACCGGGGAGCTGTTTTTT

V: TRBV6-5
J: TRBJ2-1
size: many
D: .
CDR3: CATRDGGNEQFF
DNA: TGTGCCACACGGGACGGAGGAAATGAGCAGTTCTTC

V: TRBV4-2
J: TRBJ1-5
size: many
D: .
CDR3: CASSQDGPYSNQPQHF
DNA: TGTGCCAGCAGCCAGGATGGACCATATAGCAATCAGCCCCAGCATTTT

V: TRBV5-5
J: TRBJ2-3
size: .
D: .
CDR3: CASTPGRGGDTQYF
DNA: TGTGCCAGCACTCCAGGACGGGGTGGAGATACGCAGTATTTT

V: TRBV9
J: TRBJ1-2
size: .
D: .
CDR3: CASSGTGGVHYGYTF
DNA: TGTGCCAGCAGCGGGACCGGGGGGGTGCACTATGGCTACACCTTC

V: TRBV3-1
J: TRBJ1-2
size: .
D: TRBD1
CDR3: CASSQRPYRDSGNGYTF
DNA: TGTGCCAGCAGCCAAAGACCCTACCGGGACAGCGGCAATGGCTACACCTTC

V: TRBV7-3
J: TRBJ2-1
size: .
D: TRBD2
CDR3: CASSSAGGNYNEQFF
DNA: TGTGCCAGCAGCTCAGCGGGGGGGAACTACAATGAGCAGTTCTTC

V: TRBV7-9
J: TRBJ1-2
size: .
D: .
CDR3: CATPPRRGGDGYTF
DNA: TGTGCCACTCCACCGAGGAGGGGAGGGGATGGCTACACCTTC

V: TRBV20-1
J: TRBJ1-2
size: .
D: .
CDR3: CSAIGALLGGYTF
DNA: TGCAGTGCTATAGGGGCCCTATTGGGAGGCTACACCTTC

V: TRBV5-1
J: TRBJ2-3
size: .
D: .
CDR3: CASSLPGWASTDTQYF
DNA: TGCGCCAGCAGCTTGCCGGGGTGGGCAAGCACAGATACGCAGTATTTT

V: TRBV5-6
J: TRBJ2-1
size: few
D: .
CDR3: CASSLGSPTTLFF
DNA: TGTGCCAGCAGCTTAGGATCCCCTACAACCCTGTTCTTC

V: TRBV10-3
J: TRBJ2-7
size: .
D: .
CDR3: CAISDWTTLAYEQYF
DNA: TGTGCCATCAGTGATTGGACTACCCTGGCGTACGAGCAGTACTTC

V: TRBV20-1
J: TRBJ1-1
size: many
D: .
CDR3: CSALRGVTEAFF
DNA: TGCAGTGCCCTAAGAGGAGTCACTGAAGCTTTCTTT

V: TRBV2
J: TRBJ2-5
size: .
D: TRBD1
CDR3: CASSERDRGETQYF
DNA: TGTGCCAGCAGTGAGCGGGACAGGGGAGAGACCCAGTACTTC

V: TRBV7-2
J: TRBJ2-5
size: once
D: TRBD2
CDR3: CASSLGTSGRTGETQYF
DNA: TGTGCCAGCAGCTTAGGGACTAGCGGGAGAACTGGGGAGACCCAGTACTTC

V: TRBV7-6
J: TRBJ2-1
size: .
D: TRBD2
CDR3: CASSLLAGGHYEQFF
DNA: TGTGCCAGCAGCCTACTAGCGGGAGGGCACTATGAGCAGTTCTTC

V: TRBV20-1
J: TRBJ2-5
size: .
D: TRBD2
CDR3: CSARDSRERGNQETQYF
DNA: TGCAGTGCTAGAGACTCTCGGGAGCGGGGGAACCAAGAGACCCAGTACTTC

V: TRBV3-1
J: TRBJ1-2
size: few
D: .
CDR3: CASRTGTAYGYTF
DNA: TGTGCCAGCAGGACCGGGACCGCTTATGGCTACACCTTC

V: TRBV21-1
J: TRBJ2-3
size: few
D: .
CDR3: CASSKLNRAGTDTQYF
DNA: TGTGCCAGCAGCAAATTGAACAGGGCCGGCACAGATACGCAGTATTTT

V: TRBV7-8
J: TRBJ2-1
size: few
D: .
CDR3: CASSPGATDYNEQFF
DNA: TGTGCCAGCAGCCCCGGGGCGACAGACTACAATGAGCAGTTCTTC

V: TRBV6-4
J: TRBJ2-3
size: few
D: .
CDR3: CASSVGAGTDTQYF
DNA: TGTGCCAGCAGTGTTGGGGCCGGCACAGATACGCAGTATTTT

V: TRBV12-3/TRBV12-4
J: TRBJ2-3
size: .
D: .
CDR3: CASTHTDWADTQYF
DNA: TGTGCCAGCACTCACACGGACTGGGCAGATACGCAGTATTTT

V: TRBV12-3/TRBV12-4
J: TRBJ2-1
size: .
D: .
CDR3: CASRKDQTNEQFF
DNA: TGTGCCAGCAGAAAAGATCAGACAAATGAGCAGTTCTTC

V: TRBV18
J: TRBJ2-7
size: few
D: .
CDR3: CASSSSRDYEQYF
DNA: TGTGCCAGCTCATCCTCCCGGGACTACGAGCAGTACTTC

V: TRBV30
J: TRBJ2-7
size: .
D: TRBD2
CDR3: CAWSALAGNEQYF
DNA: TGTGCCTGGAGTGCATTAGCGGGAAACGAGCAGTACTTC

V: TRBV11-2
J: TRBJ1-5
size: .
D: .
CDR3: CASSFGGSGQPQHF
DNA: TGTGCCAGCAGCTTCGGGGGTTCAGGTCAGCCCCAGCATTTT

V: TRBV9
J: TRBJ2-5
size: .
D: .
CDR3: CASSAIPGGETQYF
DNA: TGTGCCAGCAGCGCAATCCCTGGGGGAGAGACCCAGTACTTC

V: TRBV5-6
J: TRBJ2-2
size: .
D: .
CDR3: CASSAYITGELFF
DNA: TGTGCCAGCAGCGCCTATATCACCGGGGAGCTGTTTTTT

V: TRBV5-6
J: TRBJ1-2
size: few
D: .
CDR3: CASSPDTPEYGYTF
DNA: TGTGCCAGCAGCCCCGACACACCAGAATATGGCTACACCTTC

V: TRBV7-9
J: TRBJ2-1
size: .
D: TRBD2
CDR3: CASSYKTSGSKNEQFF
DNA: TGTGCCAGCAGCTATAAGACTAGCGGGAGCAAGAATGAGCAGTTCTTC

V: TRBV12-3/TRBV12-4
J: TRBJ2-2
size: .
D: TRBD1
CDR3: CASSLNQGAGTGELFF
DNA: TGTGCCAGCAGTTTAAATCAGGGGGCAGGCACCGGGGAGCTGTTTTTT